This T cell receptor (beta chain) was obtained from a study of T-cell reconstitution after alpha-beta-depleted transplantation in children. General study results and limits: Several hundred graft clones that had expanded were reportedly the source of alpha-beta T cells about two months after transplant. T-cell numbers and diversity, one year after transplant, stemmed largely from T cells that were newly produced. Diversity of TCRbeta at day 60 was high in some patients, arising from surviving recipient T cells and thymic progenitors.

Remarks on this clonotype: Its target is not known.

TCRbeta library construction was performed incorporating unique molecular identifiers. Using its own MiXCR run on the PCR reads, TCRdb lists one record per CDR3 protein. The sample comprises around 370,000 distinct CDR3 sequences, 15% to 20% of which are singletons, and about 41% rests with the top ten. The CDR3 consists of 16 residues. Trimming removed 3 bases from V and 3 bases from J; junction bases left unmatched: 10. Germline values: CDR1 MNHEY, CDR2 SVGAGI. V gene TRBV6-5 combines with J gene TRBJ1-2, with 7 positions matching TRBD1. The origin of this receptor is a male patient between 2 and 9 years old who had a stem cell transplant for acute lymphoblastic leukemia, so the T cells may come from the graft donor. The sample consisted of PBMCs, mostly from graft donor cells, taken 360 days after TCRalphabeta/CD19-depleted stem cell transplant. CDR3 DNA sequence: TGTGCCAGCAGTTATTCTTGGGGGACAGATTACTATGGCTACACCTTC. This gives the protein CASSYSWGTDYYGYTF.